These 16 T cell receptor beta chains came from one sample sequenced in a study of T cells in Graves' hyperthyroidism and ophthalmopathy. What was amplified from RNA transcripts were TCR beta CDR3 regions. First-round RT-PCR targeting the TCR CDR3 was performed with the HTBI primer set. MiXCR, run by TCRdb on the multiplex PCR reads, gives a single entry per CDR3 protein. This sample yields nearly 750,000 distinct CDR3 sequences, of which approximately 40% are seen a single time; about a third belongs to the top ten. Sample: blood. These receptors all come from a woman aged 35 to 49 with Graves' hyperthyroidism.

Worth noting for this clonotype: Germline is not matched at one junction end, which may reflect a read error. The genes are TRBV10-1 and TRBJ1-6; the D is unclear. CDR1 and CDR2 from the germline V gene are WNHNN and SYGVQD (reference sequence). There are 13 residues in the CDR3. The CDR3 DNA is TGCGCCGGCAGTGAGCTCCCGGGTTCACCCCTCCACTTT. Its protein is CAGSELPGSPLHF.

The rearrangement uses TRBV20-1 and TRBJ2-7, with D possibly called TRBD1 or TRBD2 (7 bases each). Germline CDR1 DFQATT, CDR2 SNEGSKA (reference sequence). The CDR3 extends over 16 amino acids. V lost 3 bases, J lost 4 bases, and 22 bases lay in between. Here the CDR3 reads CSASWAGGGRLYEQYF. The CDR3 DNA reads as TGCAGTGCTAGTTGGGCAGGGGGGGGACGATTGTACGAGCAGTACTTC.

This clonotype was counted many times. The chain is built from TRBV2 and TRBJ1-1, with D perhaps matching TRBD1 (6 bases). Between the trimmed V and J ends, which lost 7 bases and 0 bases, there was a span of 12 bases. CDR1 SNHLY and CDR2 FYNNEI come from the germline V gene. The length of the CDR3 is 14 residues. The CDR3 region has the DNA TGTGCCAGCAAGAGGGGGGATGTGAACACTGAAGCTTTCTTT. Its translation: CASKRGDVNTEAFF.

This clonotype showed up many times. The rearrangement uses TRBV19 and TRBJ2-5, with D unclear. The germline gives CDR1 LNHDA, CDR2 SQIVND (reference sequence). The length of the CDR3 is 14 residues. V was cut by 4 bases and J by 7 bases, with 16 bases left in between. The DNA of the CDR3 is TGTGCCAGTAGTAACCTTGGACGTGCAGGGACCCAGTACTTC. Its translation is CASSNLGRAGTQYF.

The rearrangement links TRBV7-2 to TRBJ1-4; weak D call: TRBD1 (5 bases). Germline V CDR1 and CDR2: SGHTA, FQGNSA. The CDR3 is 14 residues long. V was clipped by 5 bases and J by 12 bases, with 19 bases between them. CDR3 sequence reads: CASSPIFGGKQLFF. The CDR3 DNA reads as TGTGCCAGCAGCCCCATATTTGGGGGGAAGCAACTGTTTTTT.

At least ten counts were recorded for this clonotype. The CDR3 DNA is TGTGCCATCAGTGTTTCAGGGAATAATTCACCCCTCCACTTT. It is translated as CAISVSGNNSPLHF. V is TRBV10-3 and J is TRBJ1-6; D may be TRBD1 (5 bases). The germline CDR1 and CDR2 sequences are ENHRY and SYGVKD. Trimming removed 4 bases from V and 5 bases from J, with 9 bases in between. The CDR3 is 14 residues long.

In regard to this clonotype: Possible read error: a much larger clone is one base away. V and J are TRBV7-2 and TRBJ2-7, with 11 bases that match TRBD2. The CDR3 is 15 amino acids. In germline, CDR1 is SGHTA, CDR2 FQGNSA. Written as DNA, the CDR3 is TGTGCCAGCAGCTCTGGGACTAGCGGAACCTACGGGCAGTACTTC. Translated, it gives CASSSGTSGTYGQYF.

The sample holds many counts of this clonotype. The V call is TRBV7-8, the J call TRBJ2-7; a weak D match, TRBD1 (5 bases). V was cut by 0 bases and J by 0 bases, with 9 bases left in between. The CDR3 consists of 15 residues. CDR1 and CDR2 from the germline V gene are SGHVS and FQNEAQ. The CDR3 spells CASSLAAGNSYEQYF. The CDR3 DNA is TGTGCCAGCAGCTTAGCGGCAGGGAACTCCTACGAGCAGTACTTC.

The table lists this clonotype with a few counts. The V and J genes are TRBV6-2 or TRBV6-3 and TRBJ2-2; 8 bases match TRBD2. The length of the CDR3 is 15 residues. Trimming took 5 bases from V and 6 from J; bases not matched to a gene: 8. CDR1 and CDR2 (germline): MNHEY, SVGEGT. CDR3 in DNA: TGTGCCAGCAGTAAAGCGGGAGCGAAAGCCGGGGAGCTGTTTTTT. It translates to CASSKAGAKAGELFF.

This clonotype was observed at least ten times. This chain uses TRBV15 with TRBJ2-7, with D unresolved. CDR1 LNHNV and CDR2 YYDKDF come from the germline V gene (reference sequence). There are 13 residues in the CDR3. Trimming shortened V by 0 bases and J by 4 bases, and 7 bases separated the two germline ends. CDR3 bases: TGTGCCACCAGCAGAGATCAAACTTACGAGCAGTACTTC. It is translated as CATSRDQTYEQYF.

Note on this clonotype: Mismatch with germline at one junction end may stem from a read error. The chain's CDR3 is CSAGDQSSKTGSYERYF. In DNA, the CDR3 is TGCAGTGCTGGAGACCAAAGCTCAAAGACGGGCTCCTACGAGCGGTACTTC. This chain uses TRBV20-1 with TRBJ2-7; unclear D gene. The CDR3 runs to 17 residues. Germline V CDR1 and CDR2: DFQATT, SNEGSKA (reference sequence).

This clonotype turned up a few times. The rearrangement uses TRBV9 and TRBJ2-2; unclear D gene. The length of the CDR3 is 14 residues. The germline gives CDR1 SGDLS, CDR2 YYNGEE. The V end was cut by 3 bases, the J end by 7 bases, with 13 bases between. For the CDR3, the DNA is TGTGCCAGCAGCGCCGCAGCAAATCTCGGGGAGCTGTTTTTT. It yields the protein CASSAAANLGELFF.

J is TRBJ2-7 and V is TRBV20-1; TRBD2 aligns across 8 bases. The V segment lost 6 bases and the J segment 2 bases; nucleotides outside the gene matches: 6. The germline CDR1 and CDR2 sequences are DFQATT and SNEGSKA (reference sequence). This CDR3 comprises 13 residues. CDR3 region: CSAILADTYEQYF. As DNA, the CDR3 is TGCAGTGCGATACTAGCGGACACCTACGAGCAGTACTTC.

The V gene is TRBV7-2, the J gene TRBJ2-7; TRBD1 agrees at 7 bases. CDR3 size: 17 residues. CDR1 and CDR2 (germline): SGHTA, FQGNSA. The J segment lost 0 bases and the V segment lost 6 bases, leaving 14 bases of the junction unmatched. CDR3 nucleotides: TGTGCCAGCAGTTACTCGACAGGGATGGGTGGCTCCTACGAGCAGTACTTC. Its translation is CASSYSTGMGGSYEQYF.

Remarks on this clonotype: At one end the junction does not follow the germline gene, possibly because of a read error. CDR3 in amino acids: CASTLGPLATEASF. In DNA form, the CDR3 reads TGTGCCAGTACTCTGGGCCCTTTGGCCACTGAAGCTTCCTTT. The chain uses TRBV19 and TRBJ1-1; D is uncertain. This CDR3 spans 14 amino acids. Germline V gene lookup returns CDR1 LNHDA and CDR2 SQIVND (reference sequence). Full variable domain (outside the CDR3, taken from reference TRBV19 and TRBJ1-1): DGGITQSPKYLFRKEGQNVTLSCEQNLNHDAMYWYRQDPGQGLRLIYYSQIVNDFQKGDIAEGYSVSREKKESFPLTVTSAQKNPTAFYLCASTLGPLATEASFGQGTRLTVV.

About this clonotype: The conserved final phenylalanine or tryptophan is absent from the CDR3, which likely points to a read error. This chain uses TRBV5-1 with TRBJ1-4; 9 nucleotides match TRBD1. The CDR3 covers 16 residues. From germline, CDR1 is SGHRS and CDR2 YFSETQ. CDR3 sequence (DNA): TGTGCCAGCAGCTCGATGGGACAGGGAATTAATGAAAAACTGTTTTTG. This gives the protein CASSSMGQGINEKLFL.